Given below is one T cell receptor beta chain in context. Sequencing was performed with immunoSEQ multiplex PCR; in TCRdb, only in-frame clones are kept and a portion is missing. The data hold 30,000 to 35,000 clones, with about 91% observed a single time. There are 16 residues in the CDR3. Trimming pared 5 bases from V and 5 bases from J, leaving 21 bases between. Germline CDR1 reads SGHAT; CDR2 reads FQNNGV. These data belong to a study of lymphopenia after photon versus proton radiotherapy. The sequences come from peripheral blood, collected from a patient treated with proton-based radiotherapy. V gene TRBV11-2 combines with J gene TRBJ1-1; possible D gene TRBD1, 6 bases. This TCR came from a woman in her seventies with pancreatic cancer. Some clones in this sample may be carry-over from other donors' samples. The CDR3 loop reads CASSPRWQGLGTEAFF. The CDR3 nucleotides are TGTGCCAGCAGCCCCAGGTGGCAGGGGTTAGGGACTGAAGCTTTCTTT.